Listed here are 7 T cell receptor beta chains from one sample, sequenced in a study of blood T cells in healthy people across ages. Next came a second PCR, run for about 7 to 12 cycles, which used a sample-barcoded 5' primer along with a J-beta primer mix. From the 5' RACE reads, TCRdb called clonotypes with MiXCR, one entry per CDR3 protein. Of 1.6 million or so distinct CDR3 sequences in the sample, roughly a third were seen once. The source material was blood. The source is a woman younger than 45 in good health.

This clonotype was detected a few times. The chain recombines TRBV11-2 with TRBJ2-1; 10 bases fit TRBD2. The V and J ends lost 5 bases and 4 bases, in that order; junction bases with no gene match: 8. This CDR3 spans 16 amino acids. CDR1 SGHAT and CDR2 FQNNGV come from the germline V gene. The chain's CDR3 is CASSRTGTSEYNEQFF. CDR3 bases: TGTGCCAGCAGCCGGACCGGGACTAGCGAATACAATGAGCAGTTCTTC.

This rearrangement joins TRBV9 to TRBJ2-7; the match to TRBD2 covers 9 bases. Germline lookup yields CDR1 SGDLS and CDR2 YYNGEE. The V and J ends lost 3 bases and 2 bases, in that order; junction bases with no gene match: 9. This CDR3 region has 16 residues. DNA of the CDR3: TGTGCCAGCAGCGCCGGAGACGCGGGGGGGACCTACGAGCAGTACTTC. This sequence encodes CASSAGDAGGTYEQYF. Complete variable domain (other parts from reference TRBV9 and TRBJ2-7): DSGVTQTPKHLITATGQRVTLRCSPRSGDLSVYWYQQSLDQGLQFLIQYYNGEERAKGNILERFSAQQFPDLHSELNLSSLELGDSALYFCASSAGDAGGTYEQYFGPGTRLTVT.

The CDR3 DNA follows: TGTGCCAGCAGCTTATTCCTCAGCGAGCAGTACTTC. Translation gives CASSLFLSEQYF. The chain employs TRBV7-8 and TRBJ2-7; D not resolved. V lost 2 bases to trimming and J lost 6 bases, with 8 bases between them. Per germline, CDR1 SGHVS and CDR2 FQNEAQ. This CDR3 spans 12 amino acids.

The rearrangement joins TRBV10-1 to TRBJ2-2; D gene unclear. Germline V gene data show CDR1 as WNHNN and CDR2 as SYGVQD (reference sequence). The V end lost 8 bases, the J end lost 3 bases, and 7 bases lay between the germline ends. This CDR3 is 12 amino acids long. The CDR3 sequence: CASGGDTGELFF. For the CDR3, the DNA is TGCGCCAGCGGTGGAGACACCGGGGAGCTGTTTTTT.

This clonotype was counted only a few times. This sequence joins TRBV5-1 and TRBJ2-3, with 12 bases identical to TRBD2. With V trimmed by 4 bases and J by 0 bases, 12 bases remained unmatched. The CDR3 totals 19 residues. CDR1 is SGHRS, CDR2 YFSETQ, per germline. In nucleotides, the CDR3 is TGCGCCAGCAGCCGCGTGACTAGCGGGAGACCGCCTAGCACAGATACGCAGTATTTT. Amino acids: CASSRVTSGRPPSTDTQYF.

The V gene is TRBV6-1, the J gene TRBJ2-5; tentative D call: TRBD1 (8 bases). Trimming took off 6 bases at V and 1 base at J, with 21 bases between the two ends. This CDR3 has 17 residues. Germline assignment: CDR1 MNHNS and CDR2 SASEGT. Written as DNA, the CDR3 is TGTGCCAGCAGGCGCCAGGGGGCGGGAGACGCCCAAGAGACCCAGTACTTC. It is translated as CASRRQGAGDAQETQYF.

This clonotype occurred a few times. V gene TRBV27 combines with J gene TRBJ1-4; D unresolved. The germline gives CDR1 MNHEY, CDR2 SMNVEV (reference sequence). The CDR3 contains 15 residues. Deletions cut 5 bases from V and 7 bases from J, with 17 bases between. The CDR3 reads CASSPSGSFGEKLFF. The CDR3 nucleotides read TGTGCCAGCAGTCCGAGCGGGAGCTTTGGTGAAAAACTGTTTTTT.